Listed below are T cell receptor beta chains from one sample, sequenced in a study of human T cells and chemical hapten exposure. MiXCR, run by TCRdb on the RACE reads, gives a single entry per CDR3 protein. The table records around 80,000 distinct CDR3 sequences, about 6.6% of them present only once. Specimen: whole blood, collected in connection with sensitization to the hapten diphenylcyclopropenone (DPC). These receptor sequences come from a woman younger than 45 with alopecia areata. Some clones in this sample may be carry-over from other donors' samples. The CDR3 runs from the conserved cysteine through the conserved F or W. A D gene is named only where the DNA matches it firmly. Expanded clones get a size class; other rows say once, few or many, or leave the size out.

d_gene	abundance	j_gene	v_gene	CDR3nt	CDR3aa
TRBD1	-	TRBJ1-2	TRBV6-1	TGTGCCAGCAGTCGACAGGGGCGAGGATCGGCGGATGGCTACACCTTC	CASSRQGRGSADGYTF
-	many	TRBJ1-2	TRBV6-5	TGTGCCAGCAGTAAAAATACCGGGGCGCCCTATGGCTACACCTTC	CASSKNTGAPYGYTF
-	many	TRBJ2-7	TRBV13	TGTGCCAGCAGTTCTCGCAGGGTGAGAGAGCAGTACTTC	CASSSRRVREQYF
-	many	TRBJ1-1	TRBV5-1	TGCGCCAGCAGCACAGAATCGACAGGCCGCGGGGCTGAAGCTTTCTTT	CASSTESTGRGAEAFF
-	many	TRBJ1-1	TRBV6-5	TGTGCCAGCAGTTACACTCAGGGGAGCACTGAAGCTTTCTTT	CASSYTQGSTEAFF
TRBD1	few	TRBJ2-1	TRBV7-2	TGTGCCAGCTTTCGGCAGGGGGCGTGGAATGAGCAGTTCTTC	CASFRQGAWNEQFF
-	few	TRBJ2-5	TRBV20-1	TGCAGTGCTACCCCGCCCTCACCAAACGGGGCCCAGTACTTC	CSATPPSPNGAQYF
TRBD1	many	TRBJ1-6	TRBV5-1	TGCGCCAGCAGCTTGTCCGGACAGGGGGATACACCCCTCCACTTT	CASSLSGQGDTPLHF
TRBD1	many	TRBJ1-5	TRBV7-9	TGTGCCAGCAGCTTAGGACAGGGCGGGCAGCCCCAGCATTTT	CASSLGQGGQPQHF
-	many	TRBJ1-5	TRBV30	TGTGCCTGGAGTCCGGGGACCGATCAGCCCCAGCATTTT	CAWSPGTDQPQHF
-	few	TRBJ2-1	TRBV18	TGTGCCAGCTCTTACACCCGGCAGGGAACCTACAATGAGCAGTTCTTC	CASSYTRQGTYNEQFF
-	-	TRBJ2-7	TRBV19	TGTGCCAGTAGTATCCCAGGATCCTACGAGCAGTACTTC	CASSIPGSYEQYF
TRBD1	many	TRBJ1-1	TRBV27	TGTGCCAGCAGTCCCACCCGGACAGGGACTGAAGCTTTCTTT	CASSPTRTGTEAFF
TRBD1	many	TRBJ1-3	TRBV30	TGTGCCTGGAGCCCCGGGACAGGGGGCGCTGGAAACACCATATATTTT	CAWSPGTGGAGNTIYF
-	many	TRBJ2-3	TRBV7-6	TGTGCCAGCAGCTTAGGTGGCATCCCAGATACGCAGTATTTT	CASSLGGIPDTQYF
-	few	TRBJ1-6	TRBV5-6	TGTGCCAGCAGCTGGATGCGGGCGCTAATGGATAATTCACCCCTCAACTTT	CASSWMRALMDNSPLNF
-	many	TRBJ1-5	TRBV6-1	TGTGCCAGCAGTGAAGGGAGAGCCTATAGCAATCAGCCCCAGCATTTT	CASSEGRAYSNQPQHF
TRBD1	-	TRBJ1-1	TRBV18	TGTGCCAGCTCCATGGGGACAGCTAACACTGAAGCTTTCTTT	CASSMGTANTEAFF
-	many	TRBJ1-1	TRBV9	TGTGCCAGCAGCGTAGCGCAGGGCAGCACTGAAGCTTTCTTT	CASSVAQGSTEAFF
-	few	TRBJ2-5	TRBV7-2	TGTGCCAGCAGCCCAAGCGGCAGGCAGGAAGAGACCCAGTACTTC	CASSPSGRQEETQYF
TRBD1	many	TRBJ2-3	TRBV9	TGTGCCAGCAGCTCCAGACAGGGGACAGATACGCAGTATTTT	CASSSRQGTDTQYF
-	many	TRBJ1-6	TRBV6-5	TGTGCCAGCAGTTACCTTCCGATAGGTTCACCCCTCCACTTT	CASSYLPIGSPLHF
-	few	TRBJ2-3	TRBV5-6	TGTGCCAGCAGCTTGTTCAGGACCTCGATGTACACAGATACGCAGTATTTT	CASSLFRTSMYTDTQYF
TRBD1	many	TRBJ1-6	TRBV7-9	TGTGCCAGCAGAACGGGACAGGGTAATTCACCCCTCCACTTT	CASRTGQGNSPLHF
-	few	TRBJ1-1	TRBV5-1	TGCGCCAGCAACGTGGACAGTAACACTGAAGCTTTCTTT	CASNVDSNTEAFF
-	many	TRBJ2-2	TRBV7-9	TGTGCAGCGTCTCAGGCGCCTAACACCGGGGAGCTGTTTTTT	CAASQAPNTGELFF